The rows below give T cell receptor beta chains drawn from one sample of a study of regulatory and conventional T cells in RAG deficiency. Sequencing used immunoSEQ multiplex PCR; TCRdb keeps in-frame clones, though not all of them. Of roughly 20,000 clones in the sample, 80% to 90% are singletons; the top ten hold approximately 1.4%. In addition, the sample was reused for a study of regulatory T cells.

Material for sequencing was Tregs sorted from blood. These receptors were collected from a human donor in good health. The CDR3 runs from the conserved cysteine through the conserved F or W. Fields, in order: clone size, J gene, D gene, V gene, CDR3 DNA, CDR3 protein. A D gene is named only where the DNA matches it firmly. The listing skips clone size in some rows; elsewhere it reads once, few, many or a size class.

>.|TRBJ2-2|.|TRBV28
TGTGCCAGCAGCACACATGGGGCCGGGGAGCTGTTTTTT
CASSTHGAGELFF
>once|TRBJ2-1|.|TRBV19
TGTGCCAGTAGTATTCGGGCCCCCAGCAATGAGCAGTTCTTC
CASSIRAPSNEQFF
>.|TRBJ2-5|.|TRBV7-2
TGTGCCAGCAGCTTAGAGGCGAGGACCCAGTACTTC
CASSLEARTQYF
>.|TRBJ2-1|.|TRBV7-3
TGTGCCAGCAGCGTTGGGGGACATGAGCAGTTCTTC
CASSVGGHEQFF
>.|TRBJ2-3|.|TRBV7-2
TGTGCCAGCAGCCTGACGGTCGACAGGACAGATACGCAGTATTTT
CASSLTVDRTDTQYF
>.|TRBJ1-4|.|TRBV7-9
TGTGCCAGCAGCTTAGTCGGGAGCGGTGAAAAACTGTTTTTT
CASSLVGSGEKLFF
>.|TRBJ1-1|.|TRBV18
TGTGCCAGCTCACCACTCCCAGGGGCGAAGAACACTGAAGCTTTCTTT
CASSPLPGAKNTEAFF
>.|TRBJ1-5|TRBD1|TRBV7-2
TGTGCCAGCAGCCCGAGGGGACAGGGAGTACGGCAGCCCCAGCATTTT
CASSPRGQGVRQPQHF
>.|TRBJ1-3|TRBD1|TRBV5-1
TGCGCCAGCAGCTTGTCCGGGACAGCCTCTGGAAACACCATATATTTT
CASSLSGTASGNTIYF
>.|TRBJ2-6|.|TRBV19
TGTGCCAGTAGTGTCTACGCGGCGGGACAAGTCGGAGTTGGGGCCAACGTCCTGACTTTC
CASSVYAAGQVGVGANVLTF
>.|TRBJ2-7|.|TRBV7-2
TGTGCCAGCAGCCAACGGGCCTCCTACGAGCAGTACTTC
CASSQRASYEQYF
>.|TRBJ1-5|TRBD1|TRBV30
TGTGCCTCTGGACAGGGTCATCAGCCCCAGCATTTT
CASGQGHQPQHF
>.|TRBJ2-7|.|TRBV4-1
TGCGCCAGCAGCCCCAAATTAGGGGGGCGGGAGAGCTCCTACGAGCAGTACTTC
CASSPKLGGRESSYEQYF
>.|TRBJ1-1|.|TRBV30
TGTGCCTGGAGTGTACCACAGGGCTACACTGAAGCTTTCTTT
CAWSVPQGYTEAFF
>once|TRBJ2-3|.|TRBV7-8
TGTGCCAGCAGCTTAGGGACCGACACAGATACGCAGTATTTT
CASSLGTDTDTQYF
>.|TRBJ2-3|.|TRBV5-1
TGCGCCAGCAGCTTGGGAATTTTATCAGATACGCAGTATTTT
CASSLGILSDTQYF
>once|TRBJ1-3|.|TRBV7-8
TGTGCCAGCAGCCCCCAGCCAGTTCCTAGAAACACCATATATTTT
CASSPQPVPRNTIYF
>.|TRBJ1-1|TRBD1|TRBV2
TGTGCCAGCATAAAGGGGACAGGGCCATTGAACACTGAAGCTTTCTTT
CASIKGTGPLNTEAFF
>few|TRBJ2-6|.|TRBV21-1
TGTGCCAGCAGCAAATGGCCTAGGGGGACGGGAGGACTATACTCTGGGGCCAACGTCCTGACTTTC
CASSKWPRGTGGLYSGANVLTF
>once|TRBJ1-6|.|TRBV27
TGTGCCAGCAGTTTATCTGATTTGGGGTATAATTCACCCCTCCACTTT
CASSLSDLGYNSPLHF
>.|TRBJ2-1|.|TRBV27
TGTGCCAGCAGTTTAAGGGCAGTCAGGAATGAGCAGTTCTTC
CASSLRAVRNEQFF
>.|TRBJ2-3|TRBD2|TRBV9
TGTGCCAGCAGCCACTTAGCGGGGGGGTGGACAGATACGCAGTATTTT
CASSHLAGGWTDTQYF
>.|TRBJ2-3|TRBD1|TRBV27
TGTGCCAGCAGTTTGAGTAGGGGGCGGCCTAGCACAGATACGCAGTATTTT
CASSLSRGRPSTDTQYF
>.|TRBJ1-1|.|TRBV28
TGTGCCAGCCTAGCTCTAGGAAGTGTGCCAGCTTTCTTT
CASLALGSVPAFF
>.|TRBJ2-7|.|TRBV9
TGTGCCAGCAGCGTAGGTCAGGGTGGGACCGAGCAGTACTTC
CASSVGQGGTEQYF
>.|TRBJ1-1|.|TRBV4-1
TGCGCCAGCAGCCAACCTCCACAGGGAAGAAGGACTGAAGCTTTCTTT
CASSQPPQGRRTEAFF
>once|TRBJ2-7|TRBD2|TRBV4-1
TGTGCCAGCAGCCAAGAAGTCAGCGGGAGGGTGAACGAGCAGTACTTC
CASSQEVSGRVNEQYF
>once|TRBJ1-2|.|TRBV11-2
TGTGCCAGCAGCTTATTGGGCTATGGCTACACCTTC
CASSLLGYGYTF